This T cell receptor beta chain was recorded in a study of T cells after posttransplantation cyclophosphamide. This clone was observed at least ten times. Busulfan-fludarabine conditioning, marrow transplant, and cyclophosphamide on days +3 and +4 were administered. The method was immunoSEQ multiplex PCR; TCRdb's version includes in-frame clones alone and lacks a portion of them. This sample has about 8,700 clones, each found more than once. V shed 4 bases and J 7 bases; nucleotides not matched to a gene: 9. Germline-derived CDR1 and CDR2 are SGHRS and YFSETQ. The CDR3 has 14 amino acids. This chain links TRBV5-1 with TRBJ2-7; TRBD2 agrees at 9 bases. Sample: PBMCs, taken after an allogeneic stem cell transplant with post-transplant cyclophosphamide. The source is a male patient between 25 and 39 years old who received an allogeneic stem cell transplant from an unrelated donor, was CMV-positive, and had acute and chronic GVHD. The T cells may come from the graft donor. CDR3 in amino acids: CASSQLAGWEEQYF. In DNA form, the CDR3 reads TGCGCCAGCAGCCAGCTAGCGGGATGGGAAGAGCAGTACTTC.